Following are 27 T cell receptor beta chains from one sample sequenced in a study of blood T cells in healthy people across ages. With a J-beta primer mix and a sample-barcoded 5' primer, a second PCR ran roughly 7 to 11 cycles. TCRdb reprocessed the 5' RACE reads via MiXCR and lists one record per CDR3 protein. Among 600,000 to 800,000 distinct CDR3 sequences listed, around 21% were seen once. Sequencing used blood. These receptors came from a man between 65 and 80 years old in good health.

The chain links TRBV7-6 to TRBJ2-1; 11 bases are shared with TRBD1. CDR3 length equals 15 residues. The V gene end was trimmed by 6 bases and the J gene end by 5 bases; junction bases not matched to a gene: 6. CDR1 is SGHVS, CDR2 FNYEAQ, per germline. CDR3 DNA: TGTGCCAGCAGGCACCCGGGACAGGGGGACAATGAGCAGTTCTTC. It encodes CASRHPGQGDNEQFF. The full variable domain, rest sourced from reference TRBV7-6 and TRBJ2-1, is GAGVSQSPRYKVTKRGQDVALRCDPISGHVSLYWYRQALGQGPEFLTYFNYEAQQDKSGLPNDRFSAERPEGSISTLTIQRTEQRDSAMYRCASRHPGQGDNEQFFGPGTRLTVL.

CDR3 region: CASSNTRQAPYEQYF. The CDR3 DNA sequence: TGTGCCAGCAGTAATACGCGGCAGGCGCCCTACGAGCAGTACTTC. V is TRBV12-3 or TRBV12-4 and J is TRBJ2-7; D is ambiguous. Trimming cost V 5 bases and J 2 bases, with 16 bases left between them. The CDR3 is 15 amino acids.

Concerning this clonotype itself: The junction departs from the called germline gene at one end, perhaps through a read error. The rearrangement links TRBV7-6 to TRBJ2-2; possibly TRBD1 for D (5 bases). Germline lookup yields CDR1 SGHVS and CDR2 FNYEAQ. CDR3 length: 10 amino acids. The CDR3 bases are TGTGCCAGCAGCTTAGGACAGCTGTCTTTT. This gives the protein CASSLGQLSF.

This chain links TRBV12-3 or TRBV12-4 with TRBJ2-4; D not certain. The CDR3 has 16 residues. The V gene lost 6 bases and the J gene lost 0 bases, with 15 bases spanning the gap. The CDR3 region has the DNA TGTGCCAGCAGCACTCTCCTGGACGTAGCCAAAAACATTCAGTACTTC. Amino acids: CASSTLLDVAKNIQYF.

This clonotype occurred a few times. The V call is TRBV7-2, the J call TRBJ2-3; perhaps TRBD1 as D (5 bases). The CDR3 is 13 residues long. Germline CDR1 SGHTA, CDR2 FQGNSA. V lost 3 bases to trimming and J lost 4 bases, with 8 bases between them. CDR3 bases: TGTGCCAGCAGCTTTGCAGGGTCAGATACGCAGTATTTT. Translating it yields CASSFAGSDTQYF.

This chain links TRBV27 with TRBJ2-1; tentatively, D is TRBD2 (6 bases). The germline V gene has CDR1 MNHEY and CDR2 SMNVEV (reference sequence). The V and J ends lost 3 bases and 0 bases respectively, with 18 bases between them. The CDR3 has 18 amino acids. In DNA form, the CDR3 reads TGTGCCAGCAGTTTCCTATTAGCGGACTCTAGCTCCTACAATGAGCAGTTCTTC. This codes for CASSFLLADSSSYNEQFF.

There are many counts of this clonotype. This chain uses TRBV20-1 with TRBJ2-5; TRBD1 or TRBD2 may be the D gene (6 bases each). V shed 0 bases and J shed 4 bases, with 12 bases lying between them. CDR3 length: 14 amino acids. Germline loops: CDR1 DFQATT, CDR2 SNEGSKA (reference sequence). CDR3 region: CSARDRGRRETQYF. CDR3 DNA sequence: TGCAGTGCTAGAGATCGGGGGCGCAGAGAGACCCAGTACTTC.

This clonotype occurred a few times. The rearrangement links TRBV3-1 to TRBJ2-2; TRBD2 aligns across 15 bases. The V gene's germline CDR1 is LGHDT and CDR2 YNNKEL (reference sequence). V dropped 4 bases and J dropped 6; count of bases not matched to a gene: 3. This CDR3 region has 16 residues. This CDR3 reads CASSLRTSGRAGELFF. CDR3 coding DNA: TGTGCCAGCAGCCTCAGGACTAGCGGGAGGGCCGGGGAGCTGTTTTTT.

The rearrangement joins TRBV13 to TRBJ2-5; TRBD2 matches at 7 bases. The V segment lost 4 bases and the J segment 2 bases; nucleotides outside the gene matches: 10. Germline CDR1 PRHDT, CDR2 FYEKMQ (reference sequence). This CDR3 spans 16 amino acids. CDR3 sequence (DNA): TGTGCCAGCAGCTCAAACGGGCGGGGGATTCAAGAGACCCAGTACTTC. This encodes CASSSNGRGIQETQYF.

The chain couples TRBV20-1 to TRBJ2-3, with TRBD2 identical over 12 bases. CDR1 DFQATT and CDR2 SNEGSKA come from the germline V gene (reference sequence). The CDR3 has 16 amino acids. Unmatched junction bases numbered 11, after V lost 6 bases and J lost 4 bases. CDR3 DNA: TGCAGTGCGAGTGGTCTAGCGGGAGGGCGAGCAGATACGCAGTATTTT. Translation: CSASGLAGGRADTQYF.

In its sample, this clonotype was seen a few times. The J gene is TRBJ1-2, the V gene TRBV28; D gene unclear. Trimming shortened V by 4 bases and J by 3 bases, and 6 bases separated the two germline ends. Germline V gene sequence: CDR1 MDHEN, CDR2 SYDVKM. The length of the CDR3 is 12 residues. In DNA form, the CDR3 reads TGTGCCAGCAGTTCTGTGGACTATGGCTACACCTTC. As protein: CASSSVDYGYTF.

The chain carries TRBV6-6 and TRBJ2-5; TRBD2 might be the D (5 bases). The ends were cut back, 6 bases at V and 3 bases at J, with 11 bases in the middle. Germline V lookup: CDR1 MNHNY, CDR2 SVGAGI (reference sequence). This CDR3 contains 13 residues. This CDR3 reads CASRFGREETQYF. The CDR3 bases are TGTGCCAGCAGGTTCGGGCGGGAAGAGACCCAGTACTTC.

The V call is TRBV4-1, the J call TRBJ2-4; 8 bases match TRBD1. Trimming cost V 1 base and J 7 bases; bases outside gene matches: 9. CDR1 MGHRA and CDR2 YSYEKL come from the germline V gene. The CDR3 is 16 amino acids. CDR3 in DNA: TGCGCCAGCAGCCAAGCGCAGGGGGCGGCTGGGAACATTCAGTACTTC. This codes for CASSQAQGAAGNIQYF.

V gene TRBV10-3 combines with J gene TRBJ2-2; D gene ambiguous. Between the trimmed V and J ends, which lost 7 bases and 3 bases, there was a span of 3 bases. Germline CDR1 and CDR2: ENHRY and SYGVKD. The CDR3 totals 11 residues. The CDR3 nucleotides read TGTGCCATCACTGACACCGGGGAGCTGTTTTTT. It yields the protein CAITDTGELFF.

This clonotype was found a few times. In DNA form, the CDR3 reads TGTGCCAGCAGCTCCCTAACGTTGACTAGCGGTGAGCAGTTCTTC. As protein: CASSSLTLTSGEQFF. The gene calls are TRBV7-9 and TRBJ2-1; TRBD2 aligns across 9 bases. Germline V gene lookup returns CDR1 SEHNR and CDR2 FQNEAQ (reference sequence). The CDR3 consists of 15 residues. Losses at the gene ends were 4 bases for V and 9 bases for J; bases not matched to a gene: 10.

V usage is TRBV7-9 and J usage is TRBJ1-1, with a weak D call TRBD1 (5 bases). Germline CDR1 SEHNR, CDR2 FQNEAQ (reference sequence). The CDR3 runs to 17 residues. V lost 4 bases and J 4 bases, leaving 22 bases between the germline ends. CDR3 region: CASSSTRGGGRGTEAFF. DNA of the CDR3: TGTGCCAGCAGCTCAACGCGGGGCGGGGGTCGCGGCACTGAAGCTTTCTTT.

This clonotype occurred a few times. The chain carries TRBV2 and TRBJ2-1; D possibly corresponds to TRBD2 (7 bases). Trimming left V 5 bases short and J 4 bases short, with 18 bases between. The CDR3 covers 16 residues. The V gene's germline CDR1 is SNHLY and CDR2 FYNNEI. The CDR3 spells CASSKGGTVLYNEQFF. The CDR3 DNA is TGTGCCAGCAGTAAGGGGGGGACTGTCTTATACAATGAGCAGTTCTTC. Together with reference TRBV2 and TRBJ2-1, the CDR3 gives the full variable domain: EPEVTQTPSHQVTQMGQEVILRCVPISNHLYFYWYRQILGQKVEFLVSFYNNEISEKSEIFDDQFSVERPDGSNFTLKIRSTKLEDSAMYFCASSKGGTVLYNEQFFGPGTRLTVL.

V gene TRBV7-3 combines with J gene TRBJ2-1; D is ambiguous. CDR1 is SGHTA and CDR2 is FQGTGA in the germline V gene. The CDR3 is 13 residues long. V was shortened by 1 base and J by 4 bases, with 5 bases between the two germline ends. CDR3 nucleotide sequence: TGTGCCAGCAGCTTAAACCGGTACAATGAGCAGTTCTTC. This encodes CASSLNRYNEQFF.

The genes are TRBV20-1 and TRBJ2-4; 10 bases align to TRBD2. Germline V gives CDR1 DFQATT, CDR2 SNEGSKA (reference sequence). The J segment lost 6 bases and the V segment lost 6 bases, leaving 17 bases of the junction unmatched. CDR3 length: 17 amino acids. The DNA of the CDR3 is TGCAGTGCCAAGGGGCTAGCGGGAGCCTTCGATGGAAACATTCAGTACTTC. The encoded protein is CSAKGLAGAFDGNIQYF.

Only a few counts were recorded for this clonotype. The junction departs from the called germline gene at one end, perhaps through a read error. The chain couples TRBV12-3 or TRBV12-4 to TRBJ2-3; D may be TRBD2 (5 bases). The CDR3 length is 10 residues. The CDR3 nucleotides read TGTGCCTGCATGGGAGTCCGCCCCAGTTTT. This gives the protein CACMGVRPSF.

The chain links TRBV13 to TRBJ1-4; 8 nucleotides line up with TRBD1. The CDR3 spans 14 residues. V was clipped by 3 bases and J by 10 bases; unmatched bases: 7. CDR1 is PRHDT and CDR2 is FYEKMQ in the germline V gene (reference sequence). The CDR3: CASSFGTGGGKLFF. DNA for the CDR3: TGTGCCAGCAGCTTCGGGACAGGAGGTGGAAAACTGTTTTTT.

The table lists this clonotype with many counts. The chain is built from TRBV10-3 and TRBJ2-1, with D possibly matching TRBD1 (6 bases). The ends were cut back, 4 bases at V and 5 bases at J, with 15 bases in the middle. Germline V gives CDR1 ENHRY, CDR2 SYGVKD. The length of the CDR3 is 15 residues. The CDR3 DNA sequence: TGTGCCATCAGTGTCTCAGGGGACGTGAACAATGAGCAGTTCTTC. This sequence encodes CAISVSGDVNNEQFF.

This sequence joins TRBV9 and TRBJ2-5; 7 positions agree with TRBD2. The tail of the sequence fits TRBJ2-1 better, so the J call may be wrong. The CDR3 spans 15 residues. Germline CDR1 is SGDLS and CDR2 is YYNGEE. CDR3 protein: CASSAREGTYNEQFF. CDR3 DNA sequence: TGTGCCAGCAGCGCGAGGGAGGGGACCTACAATGAGCAGTTCTTC.

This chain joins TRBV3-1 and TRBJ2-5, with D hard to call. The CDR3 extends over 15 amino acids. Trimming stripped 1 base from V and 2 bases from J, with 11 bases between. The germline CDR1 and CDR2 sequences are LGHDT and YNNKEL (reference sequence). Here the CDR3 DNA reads TGTGCCAGCAGCCAAGTAGGTACTGTTCAAGAGACCCAGTACTTC. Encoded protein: CASSQVGTVQETQYF.

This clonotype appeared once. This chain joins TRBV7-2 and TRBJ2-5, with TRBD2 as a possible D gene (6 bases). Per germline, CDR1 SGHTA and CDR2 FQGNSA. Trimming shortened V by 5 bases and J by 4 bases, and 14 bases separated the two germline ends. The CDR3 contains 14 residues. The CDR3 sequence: CASSPSREAETQYF. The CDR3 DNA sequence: TGTGCCAGCAGCCCGAGCAGGGAGGCAGAGACCCAGTACTTC.

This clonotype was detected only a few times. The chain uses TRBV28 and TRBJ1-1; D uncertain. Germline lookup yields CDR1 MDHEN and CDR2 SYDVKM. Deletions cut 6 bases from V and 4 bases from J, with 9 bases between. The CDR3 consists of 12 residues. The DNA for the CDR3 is TGTGCCAGCAGGCTCGGTAGCACTGAAGCTTTCTTT. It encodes CASRLGSTEAFF.

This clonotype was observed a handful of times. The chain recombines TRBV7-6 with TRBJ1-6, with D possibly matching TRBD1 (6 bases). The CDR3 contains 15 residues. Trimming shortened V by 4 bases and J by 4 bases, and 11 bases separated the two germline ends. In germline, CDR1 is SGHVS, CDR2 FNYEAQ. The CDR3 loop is CASSWGQGYNSPLHF. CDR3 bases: TGTGCCAGCAGCTGGGGGCAGGGGTATAATTCACCCCTCCACTTT.